This TCR beta chain was observed in a study of T cell responses to AZD1222 COVID-19 vaccine. A remark on this clone: As yet, its antigen is unknown.

Study-wide findings and caveats: Sampled repertoires all dated from after the peak T cell response. Mostly white British, mostly female donors; authors suggested clonal diversity may be underestimated.

Second-dose groups at about 4 or about 12 weeks were pooled. TCRdb's table, derived via immunoSEQ multiplex PCR, lists solely in-frame clones and lacks some. The sample includes about 110,000 clones, less than 95% of them seen just once. Trimming cost V 2 bases and J 4 bases, with 12 bases left between them. The CDR3 loop spans 15 amino acids. Germline values: CDR1 MNHNS, CDR2 SASEGT. The source was peripheral blood, collected 28 days after the second AZD1222 dose. The chain joins TRBV6-1 to TRBJ1-3; D remains unclear. This clonotype was obtained from an adult who received the AZD1222 COVID-19 vaccine. The chain's CDR3 is CASSEPGLGGNTIYF. DNA for the CDR3: TGTGCCAGCAGTGAACCGGGGTTGGGGGGAAACACCATATATTTT.